This T cell receptor (beta chain) emerged from a study of T cell repertoires in cytomegalovirus infection. The V gene's germline CDR1 is SGHTA and CDR2 FQGNSA. The length of the CDR3 is 14 residues. The germline V and J ends were trimmed by 5 bases and 5 bases, with 13 bases remaining between them. TCRdb passed the reads through MiXCR, listing each CDR3 protein once. Of just under 300,000 distinct CDR3 sequences listed, approximately 10% are singletons. General study results and limits: There were HLA-C-restricted CMV-specific TCR beta clonotypes dominating the ex vivo response. Public TCR beta family frequency separated CMV-and-HLA carriers, including in an independent cohort.

This clonotype was detected many times. The antigen is unknown. The chain carries TRBV7-2 and TRBJ2-1; D call uncertain. This receptor was identified in a human donor in good health (CMV status not recorded). Some clones in this sample may be carry-over from other donors' samples. The sample taken for sequencing was PBMCs. The CDR3 nucleotides are TGTGCCAGCAGCCTCTGGACCACCAACAATGAGCAGTTCTTC. This encodes CASSLWTTNNEQFF.